The 17 T cell receptor beta chains below all came from one sample that was sequenced in a study of shared clonotypes between healthy human individuals. CD45RO-negative cells were positively selected for CCR7, leaving out terminally differentiated effector memory CD45RA+ cells. Sequencing was performed with immunoSEQ multiplex PCR; in TCRdb, only in-frame clones are kept and a portion is missing. The sample has around 620,000 clones, 90% to 95% seen once. Sequenced material: naive CD8+ T cells sorted from blood. The source is a woman younger than 45 in good health.

CDR3 loop: CASSKGQGATDTQYF. The DNA of the CDR3 is TGTGCCAGCAGCAAAGGACAGGGGGCGACAGATACGCAGTATTTT. This sequence joins TRBV5-8 and TRBJ2-3; 11 bases map to TRBD1. CDR1 is SGHTS, CDR2 YDEGEE, per germline. Trimming cost V 4 bases and J 3 bases; bases outside gene matches: 4. This CDR3 contains 15 residues.

The chain uses TRBV29-1 and TRBJ1-3; no firm D call. Germline V gene lookup returns CDR1 SQVTM and CDR2 ANQGSEA. Trimming removed 4 bases at V and 0 bases at J, with 7 bases between. The CDR3 spans 13 residues. The CDR3 loop reads CSVAVGSGNTIYF. In nucleotides, the CDR3 is TGCAGCGTTGCGGTCGGCTCTGGAAACACCATATATTTT. Drawing the rest from reference TRBV29-1 and TRBJ1-3, the complete variable domain is SAVISQKPSRDICQRGTSLTIQCQVDSQVTMMFWYRQQPGQSLTLIATANQGSEATYESGFVIDKFPISRPNLTFSTLTVSNMSPEDSSIYLCSVAVGSGNTIYFGEGSWLTVV.

This clone was picked up one time. The rearrangement uses TRBV27 and TRBJ1-5; D perhaps matches TRBD1 (6 bases). The ends were cut back, 6 bases at V and 0 bases at J, with 12 bases in the middle. The CDR3 sequence is 15 residues long. Germline V gene lookup returns CDR1 MNHEY and CDR2 SMNVEV (reference sequence). The CDR3 nucleotides are TGTGCCAGCAGGGAACAGGGTTATAGCAATCAGCCCCAGCATTTT. It yields the protein CASREQGYSNQPQHF.

This clone has a single count. The CDR3 reads CASSVGSRTTRTEAFF. The DNA of the CDR3 is TGTGCCAGCAGCGTTGGTAGTCGGACAACGAGAACTGAAGCTTTCTTT. The chain has TRBV9 and TRBJ1-1; possible D gene TRBD1, 5 bases. Per germline, CDR1 SGDLS and CDR2 YYNGEE. This CDR3 has 16 residues. V was clipped by 2 bases and J by 5 bases, with 19 bases between them.

On this clone itself: Other DNA sequences in this specimen translate into the identical CDR3. This chain uses TRBV5-1 with TRBJ2-7; 7 bases are shared with TRBD1. With V trimmed by 3 bases and J by 0 bases, 3 bases remained unmatched. Germline lookup yields CDR1 SGHRS and CDR2 YFSETQ. CDR3 size: 14 residues. CDR3 sequence reads: CASSWTGRSYEQYF. As DNA, the CDR3 is TGCGCCAGCAGCTGGACAGGTCGCTCCTACGAGCAGTACTTC.

This chain joins TRBV19 and TRBJ2-3; 7 nucleotides match TRBD2. The CDR3 is made up of 18 amino acids. Looked up from germline, CDR1 is LNHDA and CDR2 is SQIVND (reference sequence). Trimming removed 5 bases from V and 2 bases from J; junction bases left unmatched: 16. The CDR3 DNA reads as TGTGCCAGTAGTCCCGTTATTCTGCGGGAGACCGCCACAGATACGCAGTATTTT. This encodes CASSPVILRETATDTQYF.

The chain has TRBV19 and TRBJ1-5, with D hard to call. The CDR3 contains 15 residues. The germline V and J ends were trimmed by 1 base and 0 bases, with 7 bases remaining between them. CDR1 LNHDA and CDR2 SQIVND come from the germline V gene (reference sequence). This CDR3 reads CASSIGSGSNQPQHF. In DNA form, the CDR3 reads TGTGCCAGTAGTATAGGTTCGGGTAGCAATCAGCCCCAGCATTTT.

The chain is built from TRBV27 and TRBJ2-1; D call uncertain. V lost 6 bases to trimming and J lost 4 bases, with 10 bases between them. Germline V gene lookup returns CDR1 MNHEY and CDR2 SMNVEV (reference sequence). The CDR3 spans 13 residues. The CDR3 DNA follows: TGTGCCAGCAGCCCAAATCTGTACAATGAGCAGTTCTTC. It is translated as CASSPNLYNEQFF.

V usage is TRBV28 and J usage is TRBJ2-7; 16 positions match TRBD2. Germline CDR1 is MDHEN and CDR2 is SYDVKM. CDR3 size: 20 residues. Germline trimming cut 4 bases from V and 7 bases from J; bases unmatched to any gene: 19. The CDR3 DNA sequence: TGTGCCAGCAGTTCGACCGCCCTCGGGACTAGCGGGAGGGCCGAGGGTGAGCAGTACTTC. It codes for CASSSTALGTSGRAEGEQYF.

The rearrangement joins TRBV19 to TRBJ2-1; 9 bases are a match to TRBD1. CDR1 is LNHDA, CDR2 SQIVND, per germline (reference sequence). V shed 5 bases, J shed 8 bases, and the junction held 10 bases outside the gene matches. The CDR3 runs 15 residues. CDR3 coding DNA: TGTGCCAGTAGTCCACGGGACAGGGTTTCCGATGAGCAGTTCTTC. Protein: CASSPRDRVSDEQFF.

The J gene is TRBJ1-5, the V gene TRBV28; D not resolved. CDR1 is MDHEN, CDR2 SYDVKM, per germline. V lost 2 bases and J lost 4, with 9 bases in between. This CDR3 is built from 14 residues. The CDR3 sequence is CASSLMPGNQPQHF. The CDR3 nucleotides read TGTGCCAGCAGTTTAATGCCGGGGAATCAGCCCCAGCATTTT.

The chain uses TRBV13 and TRBJ2-7; the match to TRBD1 covers 9 bases. The CDR3 is 15 residues long. J was trimmed by 6 bases and V by 5 bases; bases with no gene match: 11. The germline gives CDR1 PRHDT, CDR2 FYEKMQ (reference sequence). The CDR3 protein is CASSKRTGVRLEQYF. The CDR3 nucleotides are TGTGCCAGCAGCAAACGGACAGGGGTCCGGCTCGAGCAGTACTTC.

The rearrangement joins TRBV9 to TRBJ1-5; D not certain. Germline lookup yields CDR1 SGDLS and CDR2 YYNGEE. The CDR3 extends over 16 amino acids. Trimming removed 6 bases from V and 0 bases from J, with 16 bases in between. Here the CDR3 DNA reads TGTGCCAGCAACTCACCGGCGCAGTATAGCAATCAGCCCCAGCATTTT. As protein: CASNSPAQYSNQPQHF.

This chain uses TRBV27 with TRBJ2-2; D remains ambiguous. The germline V gene has CDR1 MNHEY and CDR2 SMNVEV (reference sequence). Between the trimmed V and J ends, which lost 5 bases and 1 base, there was a span of 11 bases. The CDR3 covers 15 residues. The CDR3 loop reads CASSLSGRNTGELFF. In DNA, the CDR3 is TGTGCCAGCAGTCTCTCCGGACGGAACACCGGGGAGCTGTTTTTT.

J is TRBJ2-7 and V is TRBV5-6; D not certain. The CDR3 totals 14 residues. The germline V and J ends were trimmed by 4 bases and 0 bases, with 11 bases remaining between them. Germline V gene data show CDR1 as SGHDT and CDR2 as YYEEEE. The CDR3 is CASSLTFSSYEQYF. CDR3 in DNA: TGTGCCAGCAGCCTGACATTTAGCTCCTACGAGCAGTACTTC.

J is TRBJ1-2 and V is TRBV2; D not resolved. CDR3 length: 15 residues. Germline CDR1 reads SNHLY; CDR2 reads FYNNEI. Deletions cut 0 bases from V and 3 bases from J, with 11 bases between. The CDR3 DNA sequence: TGTGCCAGCAGTGAAGCGTCGGGGATAGACTATGGCTACACCTTC. Translating it yields CASSEASGIDYGYTF.

The V and J genes are TRBV28 and TRBJ2-3; possible D gene TRBD1, 6 bases. V dropped 3 bases and J dropped 0 bases, with 13 bases sitting between them. The germline V gene has CDR1 MDHEN and CDR2 SYDVKM. This CDR3 is built from 16 residues. The CDR3 loop is CASSFGQSPSTDTQYF. The CDR3 DNA sequence: TGTGCCAGCAGTTTTGGACAGTCTCCTAGCACAGATACGCAGTATTTT.